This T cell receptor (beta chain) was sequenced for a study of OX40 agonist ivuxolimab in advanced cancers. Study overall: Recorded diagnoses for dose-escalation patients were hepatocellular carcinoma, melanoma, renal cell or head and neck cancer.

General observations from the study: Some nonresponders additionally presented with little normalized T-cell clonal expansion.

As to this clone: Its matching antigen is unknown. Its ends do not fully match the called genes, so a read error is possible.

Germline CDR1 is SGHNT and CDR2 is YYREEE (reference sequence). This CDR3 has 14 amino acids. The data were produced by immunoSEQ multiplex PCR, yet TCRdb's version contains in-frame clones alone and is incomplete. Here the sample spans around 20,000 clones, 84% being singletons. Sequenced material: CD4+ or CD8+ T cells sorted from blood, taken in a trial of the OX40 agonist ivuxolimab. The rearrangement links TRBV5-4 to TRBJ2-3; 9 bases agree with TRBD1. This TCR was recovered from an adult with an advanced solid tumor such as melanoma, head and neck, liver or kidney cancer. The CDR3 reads CASRKQGASDTQYF. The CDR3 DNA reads TGCGCCAGCAGAAAACAGGGGGCCTCAGATACGCAGTATTTT.